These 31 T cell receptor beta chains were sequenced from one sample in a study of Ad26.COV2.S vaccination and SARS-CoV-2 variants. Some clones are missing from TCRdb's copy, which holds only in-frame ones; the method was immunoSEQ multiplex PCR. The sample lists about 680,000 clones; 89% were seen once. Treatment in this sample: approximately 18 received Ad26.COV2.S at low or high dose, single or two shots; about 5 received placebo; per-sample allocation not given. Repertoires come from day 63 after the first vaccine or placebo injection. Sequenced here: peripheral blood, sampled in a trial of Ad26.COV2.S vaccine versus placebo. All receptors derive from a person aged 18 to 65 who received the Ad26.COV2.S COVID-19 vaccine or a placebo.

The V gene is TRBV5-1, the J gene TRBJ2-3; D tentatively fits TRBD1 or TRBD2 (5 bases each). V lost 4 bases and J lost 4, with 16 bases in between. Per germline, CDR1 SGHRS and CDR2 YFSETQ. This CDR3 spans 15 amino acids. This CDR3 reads CASSPGPGGPDTQYF. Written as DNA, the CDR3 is TGCGCCAGCAGCCCGGGACCTGGGGGACCAGATACGCAGTATTTT. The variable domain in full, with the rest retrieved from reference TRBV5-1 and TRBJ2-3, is KAGVTQTPRYLIKTRGQQVTLSCSPISGHRSVSWYQQTPGQGLQFLFEYFSETQRNKGNFPGRFSGRQFSNSRSEMNVSTLELGDSALYLCASSPGPGGPDTQYFGPGTRLTVL.

The CDR3 loop reads CASSVGPQGNEKLFF. CDR3 sequence (DNA): TGTGCCAGCAGCGTAGGGCCCCAGGGTAATGAAAAACTGTTTTTT. The chain carries TRBV9 and TRBJ1-4, with a weak D call TRBD1 (5 bases). Per the germline V gene, CDR1 is SGDLS and CDR2 is YYNGEE. The length of the CDR3 is 15 residues. The ends were cut back, 0 bases at V and 4 bases at J, with 10 bases in the middle.

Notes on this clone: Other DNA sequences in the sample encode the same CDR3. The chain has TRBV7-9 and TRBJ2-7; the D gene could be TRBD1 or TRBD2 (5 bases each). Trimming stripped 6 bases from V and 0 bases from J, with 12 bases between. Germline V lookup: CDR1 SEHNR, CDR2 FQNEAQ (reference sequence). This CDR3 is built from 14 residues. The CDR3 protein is CASSSGTASYEQYF. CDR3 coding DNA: TGTGCCAGCAGTTCCGGGACCGCCTCCTACGAGCAGTACTTC.

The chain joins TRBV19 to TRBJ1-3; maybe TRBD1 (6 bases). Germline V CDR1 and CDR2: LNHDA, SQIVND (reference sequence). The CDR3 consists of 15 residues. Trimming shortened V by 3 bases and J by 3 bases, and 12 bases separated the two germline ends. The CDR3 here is CASSIGGYHGNTIYF. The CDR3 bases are TGTGCCAGTAGTATTGGGGGCTATCATGGAAACACCATATATTTT.

The CDR3 loop reads CASSTRGNTIYF. The CDR3 DNA reads TGTGCCAGCAGTACCCGAGGAAACACCATATATTTT. The V call is TRBV6-5, the J call TRBJ1-3, with D uncertain. Trimming took off 5 bases at V and 4 bases at J, with 6 bases between the two ends. The V gene's germline CDR1 is MNHEY and CDR2 SVGAGI. The CDR3 runs 12 residues.

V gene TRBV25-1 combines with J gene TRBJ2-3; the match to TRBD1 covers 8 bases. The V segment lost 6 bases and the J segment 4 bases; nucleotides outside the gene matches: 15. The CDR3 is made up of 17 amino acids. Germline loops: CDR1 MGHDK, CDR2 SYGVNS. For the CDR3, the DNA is TGTGCCAGCAGCGGAGGAGGGACAGGCTTCTCCGCAGATACGCAGTATTTT. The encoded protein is CASSGGGTGFSADTQYF.

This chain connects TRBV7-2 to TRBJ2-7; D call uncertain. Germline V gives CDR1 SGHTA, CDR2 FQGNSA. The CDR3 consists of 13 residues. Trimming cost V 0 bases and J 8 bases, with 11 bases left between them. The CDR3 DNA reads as TGTGCCAGCAGCTTAGCTGGCAGCCAACAGCAGTACTTC. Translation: CASSLAGSQQQYF.

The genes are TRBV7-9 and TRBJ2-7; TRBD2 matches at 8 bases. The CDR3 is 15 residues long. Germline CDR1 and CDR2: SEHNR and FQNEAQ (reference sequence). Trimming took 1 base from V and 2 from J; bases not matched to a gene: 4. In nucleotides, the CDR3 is TGTGCCAGCAGCTTAGAGTTTAGCGGGACCTACGAGCAGTACTTC. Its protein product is CASSLEFSGTYEQYF.

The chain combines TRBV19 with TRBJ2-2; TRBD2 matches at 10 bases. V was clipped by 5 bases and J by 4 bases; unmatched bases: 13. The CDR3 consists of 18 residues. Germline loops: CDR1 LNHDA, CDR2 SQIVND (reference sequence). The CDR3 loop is CASSPPGLAVLGTGELFF. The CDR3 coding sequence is TGTGCCAGTAGTCCTCCCGGACTAGCGGTATTAGGCACCGGGGAGCTGTTTTTT.

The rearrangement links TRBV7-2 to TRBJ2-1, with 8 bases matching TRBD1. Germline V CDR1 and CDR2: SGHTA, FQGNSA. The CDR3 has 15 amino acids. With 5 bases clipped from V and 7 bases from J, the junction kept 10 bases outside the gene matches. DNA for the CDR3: TGTGCCAGCAGCACCCGACAGGGGACGCCGAATGAGCAGTTCTTC. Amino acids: CASSTRQGTPNEQFF.

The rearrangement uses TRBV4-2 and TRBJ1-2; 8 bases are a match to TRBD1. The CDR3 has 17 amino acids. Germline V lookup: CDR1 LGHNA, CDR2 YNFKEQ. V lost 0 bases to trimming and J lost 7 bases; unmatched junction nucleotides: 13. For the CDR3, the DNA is TGTGCCAGCAGCCAAGATACGGACAGGGTTAACTTGGGTGGCTACACCTTC. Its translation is CASSQDTDRVNLGGYTF.

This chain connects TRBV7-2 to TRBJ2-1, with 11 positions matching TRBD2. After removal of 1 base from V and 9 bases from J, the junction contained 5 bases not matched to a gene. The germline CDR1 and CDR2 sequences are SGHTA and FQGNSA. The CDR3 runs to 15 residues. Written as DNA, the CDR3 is TGTGCCAGCAGCTTAGTCGGTAGCGGGGGGGGTGAGCAGTTCTTC. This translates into CASSLVGSGGGEQFF.

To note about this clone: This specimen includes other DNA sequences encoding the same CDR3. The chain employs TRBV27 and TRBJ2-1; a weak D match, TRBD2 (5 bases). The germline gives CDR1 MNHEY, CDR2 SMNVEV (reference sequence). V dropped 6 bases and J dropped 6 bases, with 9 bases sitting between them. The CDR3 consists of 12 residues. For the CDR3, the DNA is TGTGCCAGCAGCCCCGGAGGCAATGAGCAGTTCTTC. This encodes CASSPGGNEQFF.

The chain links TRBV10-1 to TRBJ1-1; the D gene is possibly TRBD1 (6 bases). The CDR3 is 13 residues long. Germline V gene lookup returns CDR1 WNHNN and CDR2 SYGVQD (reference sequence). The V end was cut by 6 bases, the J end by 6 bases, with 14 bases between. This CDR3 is CASRVNRVPEAFF. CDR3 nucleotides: TGCGCCAGCAGAGTGAACAGGGTCCCTGAAGCTTTCTTT.

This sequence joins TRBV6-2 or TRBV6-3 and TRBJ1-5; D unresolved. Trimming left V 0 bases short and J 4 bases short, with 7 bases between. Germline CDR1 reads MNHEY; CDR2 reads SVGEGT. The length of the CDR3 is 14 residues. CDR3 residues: CASSYSNVNQPQHF. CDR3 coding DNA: TGTGCCAGCAGTTACTCGAATGTTAATCAGCCCCAGCATTTT.

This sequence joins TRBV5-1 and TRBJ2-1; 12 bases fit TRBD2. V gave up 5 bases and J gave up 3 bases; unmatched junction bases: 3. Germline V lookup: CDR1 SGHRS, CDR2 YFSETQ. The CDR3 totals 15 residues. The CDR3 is CASRPTSGSYNEQFF. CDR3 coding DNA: TGCGCCAGCAGGCCGACTAGCGGGAGCTACAATGAGCAGTTCTTC.

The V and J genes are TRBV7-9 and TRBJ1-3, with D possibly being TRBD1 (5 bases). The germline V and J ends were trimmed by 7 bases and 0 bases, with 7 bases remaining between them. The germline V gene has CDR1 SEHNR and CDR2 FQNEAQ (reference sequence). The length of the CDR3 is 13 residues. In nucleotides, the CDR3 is TGTGCCAGCACAGGGATCTCTGGAAACACCATATATTTT. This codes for CASTGISGNTIYF. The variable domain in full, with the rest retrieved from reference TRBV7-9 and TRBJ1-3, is DTGVSQNPRHKITKRGQNVTFRCDPISEHNRLYWYRQTLGQGPEFLTYFQNEAQLEKSRLLSDRFSAERPKGSFSTLEIQRTEQGDSAMYLCASTGISGNTIYFGEGSWLTVV.

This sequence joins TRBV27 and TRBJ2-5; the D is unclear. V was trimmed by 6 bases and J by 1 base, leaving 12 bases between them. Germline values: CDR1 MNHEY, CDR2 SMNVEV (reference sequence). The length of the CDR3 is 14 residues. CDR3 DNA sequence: TGTGCCAGCAGCCGCGGCAGGACCCAAGAGACCCAGTACTTC. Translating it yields CASSRGRTQETQYF.

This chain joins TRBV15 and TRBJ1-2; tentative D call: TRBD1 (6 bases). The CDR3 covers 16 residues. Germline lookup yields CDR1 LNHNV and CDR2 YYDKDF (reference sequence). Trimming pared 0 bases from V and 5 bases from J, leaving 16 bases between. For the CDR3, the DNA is TGTGCCACCAGCAGAGATGTGGCGGGGGCGCGGTATGGCTACACCTTC. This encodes CATSRDVAGARYGYTF.

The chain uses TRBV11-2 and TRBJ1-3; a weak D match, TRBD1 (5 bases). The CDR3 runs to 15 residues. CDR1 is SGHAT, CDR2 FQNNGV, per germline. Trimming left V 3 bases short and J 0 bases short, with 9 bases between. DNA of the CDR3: TGTGCCAGCAGCTTCCGGGGACTCTCTGGAAACACCATATATTTT. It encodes CASSFRGLSGNTIYF.

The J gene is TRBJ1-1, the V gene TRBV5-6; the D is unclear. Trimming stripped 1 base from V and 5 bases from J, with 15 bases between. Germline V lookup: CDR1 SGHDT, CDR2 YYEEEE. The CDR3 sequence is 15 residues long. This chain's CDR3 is CASSLPSGPTTEAFF. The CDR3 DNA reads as TGTGCCAGCAGCTTGCCCAGCGGGCCAACAACTGAAGCTTTCTTT.

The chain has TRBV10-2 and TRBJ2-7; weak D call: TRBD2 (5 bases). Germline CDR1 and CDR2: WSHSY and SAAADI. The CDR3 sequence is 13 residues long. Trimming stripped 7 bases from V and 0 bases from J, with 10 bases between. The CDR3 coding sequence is TGCGCCAGCAAGGACTCCAACTCCTACGAGCAGTACTTC. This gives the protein CASKDSNSYEQYF.

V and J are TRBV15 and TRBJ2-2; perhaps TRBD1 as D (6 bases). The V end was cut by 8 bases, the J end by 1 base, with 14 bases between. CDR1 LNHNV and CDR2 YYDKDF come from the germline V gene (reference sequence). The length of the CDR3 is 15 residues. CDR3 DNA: TGTGCCACCTTCCCGGGACACCTGAACACCGGGGAGCTGTTTTTT. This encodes CATFPGHLNTGELFF. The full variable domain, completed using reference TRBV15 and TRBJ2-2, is DAMVIQNPRYQVTQFGKPVTLSCSQTLNHNVMYWYQQKSSQAPKLLFHYYDKDFNNEADTPDNFQSRRPNTSFCFLDIRSPGLGDTAMYLCATFPGHLNTGELFFGEGSRLTVL.

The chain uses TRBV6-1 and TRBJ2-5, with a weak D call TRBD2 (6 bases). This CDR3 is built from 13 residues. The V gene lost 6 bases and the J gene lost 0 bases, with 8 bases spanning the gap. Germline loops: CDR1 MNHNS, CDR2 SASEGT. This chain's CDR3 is CASRRDYQETQYF. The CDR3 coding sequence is TGTGCCAGCAGGAGGGACTACCAAGAGACCCAGTACTTC.

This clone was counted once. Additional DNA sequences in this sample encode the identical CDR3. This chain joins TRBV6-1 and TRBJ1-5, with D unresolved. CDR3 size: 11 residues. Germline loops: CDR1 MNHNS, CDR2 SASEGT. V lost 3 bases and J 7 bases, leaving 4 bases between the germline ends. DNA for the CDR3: TGTGCCAGCAGTGAGTCCCAGCCCCAGCATTTT. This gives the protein CASSESQPQHF.

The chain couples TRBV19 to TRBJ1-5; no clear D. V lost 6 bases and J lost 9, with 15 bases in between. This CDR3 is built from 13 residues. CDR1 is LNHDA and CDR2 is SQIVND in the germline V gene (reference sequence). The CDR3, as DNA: TGTGCCAGTAGGACCGGGCCCAACGGGCCCCAGCATTTT. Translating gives CASRTGPNGPQHF. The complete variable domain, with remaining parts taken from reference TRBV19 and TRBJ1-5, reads DGGITQSPKYLFRKEGQNVTLSCEQNLNHDAMYWYRQDPGQGLRLIYYSQIVNDFQKGDIAEGYSVSREKKESFPLTVTSAQKNPTAFYLCASRTGPNGPQHFGDGTRLSIL.

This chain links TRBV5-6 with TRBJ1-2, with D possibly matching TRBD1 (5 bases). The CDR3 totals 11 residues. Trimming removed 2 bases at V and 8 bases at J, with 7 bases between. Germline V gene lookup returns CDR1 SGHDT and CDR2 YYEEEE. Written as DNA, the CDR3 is TGTGCCAGCAGCTTTGGGGACGGCTACACCTTC. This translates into CASSFGDGYTF.

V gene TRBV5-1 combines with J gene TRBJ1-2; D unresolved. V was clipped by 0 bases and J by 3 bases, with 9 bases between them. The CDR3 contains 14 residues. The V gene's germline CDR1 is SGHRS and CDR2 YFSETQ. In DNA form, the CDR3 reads TGCGCCAGCAGCTTGGCTGAGGGTCACTATGGCTACACCTTC. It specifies CASSLAEGHYGYTF.

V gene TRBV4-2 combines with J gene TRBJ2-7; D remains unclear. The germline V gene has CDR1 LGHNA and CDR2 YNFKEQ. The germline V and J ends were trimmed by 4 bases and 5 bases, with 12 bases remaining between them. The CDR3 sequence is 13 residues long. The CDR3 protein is CASSRPDHDEQYF. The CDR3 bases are TGTGCCAGCAGCCGGCCCGACCACGACGAGCAGTACTTC.

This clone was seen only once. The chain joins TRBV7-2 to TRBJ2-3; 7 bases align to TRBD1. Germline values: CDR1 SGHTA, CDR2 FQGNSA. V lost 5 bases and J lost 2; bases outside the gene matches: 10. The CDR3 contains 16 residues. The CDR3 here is CASSKRVGTVTDTQYF. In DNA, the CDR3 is TGTGCCAGCAGCAAGAGAGTAGGGACAGTCACAGATACGCAGTATTTT.

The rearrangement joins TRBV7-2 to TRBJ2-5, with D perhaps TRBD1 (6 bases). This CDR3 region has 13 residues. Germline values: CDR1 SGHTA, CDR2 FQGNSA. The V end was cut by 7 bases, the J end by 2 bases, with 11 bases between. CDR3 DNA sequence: TGTGCCAGCAAGAGACAGGTTCAAGAGACCCAGTACTTC. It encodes CASKRQVQETQYF.